This T cell receptor (beta chain) was profiled in a study of T cell responses to AZD1222 COVID-19 vaccine (dated by TCRdb to about 2021). Background for the entire study: AZD1222 recipients given second doses at about 4 weeks or at about 12 weeks were pooled, since spike-specific TCR depth and breadth were not found to differ between the two schedules. A total of about 250 trial participants underwent TCR sequencing, of whom some 200 had received two doses of AZD1222 and approximately 26 had received two doses of the MenACWY control vaccine. Enrollment into the trials was organized by age into subgroups of 18-55, 56-69 and 70-plus years, and those subgroups contained approximately 150, 30 and 60 TCR-sequenced participants, respectively. Summary of the overall study and its limitations: Because no day 14 peak-response samples were available, the repertoires could be characterized only after the peak T cell response. Conclusions about previously exposed vaccinees are limited, since just five or six AZD1222 recipients were seropositive for SARS-CoV-2 at baseline. Most participants were white British and females outnumbered males, and the authors suggested that clonal diversity may have been underestimated. The 56-69-year group was small, and its depth increase did not reach significance, likely because of low power. CD4 TCRs associated with the vaccine covered the entire spike protein, and the dominant responses were in regions 160-218 and 743-854. Reportedly, close to half of the unique spike-specific TCRs recognized epitopes lying outside the regions that are mutated in the B.1.351 and B.1.1.7 variants. A significant rise in spike-specific TCR breadth and depth was observed after two AZD1222 doses relative to day 0 and relative to MenACWY recipients.

About this clone itself: What this receptor recognizes is not known. Base qualities are not at hand, and no much larger clone is one base apart.

The cysteine opens and the phenylalanine closes a CDR3 of 14 amino acids. The entry retains the CDR3 DNA only, 42 bases that are in frame from base 1. Trimming takes 6 bases from V and 5 bases from J, and the germline ends sit 16 bases apart. From the germline V gene (reference sequence), CDR1 is MNHEY and CDR2 is SMNVEV. This specimen's time point label, per the study, means: baseline before first vaccination. Samples from vaccinated people were obtained from the UK trials COV001 and COV002, which included a single-blind randomized controlled phase 2/3 trial of AZD1222 (ChAdOx1 nCoV-19) in healthy adults. Trial participant PBMC samples were collected at day 0 and day 28 after the second dose for TCRbeta chain sequencing. The CDR3 regions of human TCRbeta chains were subjected to immunosequencing. The study's processing was this. TCRs in the repertoires were matched against a reference library of SARS-CoV-2-specific TCRs that had been generated with the MIRA antigen-specificity platform. Breadth meant the fraction of unique TCRs that were SARS-CoV-2-associated, whereas depth meant the fraction of total T cells that were SARS-CoV-2-associated. Each spike-specific TCR was assigned to its reactive spike region and to a CD4 or CD8 class using the MIRA data. Log10-transformed breadth and depth values were compared by one-way ANOVA with Sidak's multiple comparisons tests. TCRdb re-hosts the immuneACCESS table, in-frame sequences only. Its copies lack some clones; in the studies checked, an unresolved V gene accounts for under half of them, and the cause for the rest is not known. The DNA gave D and trimming, while V, J and clone size come from that table. Present in this sample are 130,000 or so clones, over 75% of which were seen just once. The top ten constitute more than 20% of the sample.

The receptor chain draws on TRBV27 and TRBJ1-2; TRBD1 is possibly the D segment (5 matching bases). The source material was peripheral blood, sampled on day 0 of AZD1222 vaccination. The receptor was isolated from an adult in good health. The sequenced DNA is TGTGCCAGCAGCCAGACAGTTGAGTTTTATGGCTACACCTTC. This codes for CASSQTVEFYGYTF.